Following are 27 T cell receptor beta chains from one sample sequenced in a study of technical replicates of blood from a handful of donors. The table came from immunoSEQ multiplex PCR; TCRdb's copy has only in-frame clones and leaves some out. The table shows tens of thousands of clones, with around nine tenths occurring only once. The sequencing input was PBMCs. These receptors all come from a human donor in good health. Some clones in this sample may be carry-over from other donors' samples.

The rearrangement uses TRBV6-5 and TRBJ2-7; possibly TRBD2 for D (6 bases). Germline V lookup: CDR1 MNHEY, CDR2 SVGAGI. The ends were cut back, 0 bases at V and 1 base at J, with 13 bases in the middle. The CDR3 is 16 residues long. CDR3 in DNA: TGTGCCAGCAGTTACTCTTCAGGAGGGTTTTCCTACGAGCAGTACTTC. Translation gives CASSYSSGGFSYEQYF.

The gene calls are TRBV29-1 and TRBJ1-3; D is uncertain. The CDR3 runs 11 residues. Germline V CDR1 and CDR2: SQVTM, ANQGSEA. The V end lost 3 bases, the J end lost 2 bases, and 2 bases lay between the germline ends. The CDR3 loop is CSVDTGNTIYF. DNA of the CDR3: TGCAGCGTTGACACTGGAAACACCATATATTTT.

This CDR3 reads CASGRMEAVDTQYF. The CDR3 coding sequence is TGTGCTAGTGGCCGCATGGAGGCCGTAGATACGCAGTATTTT. The chain couples TRBV12-5 to TRBJ2-3, with D possibly being TRBD2 (5 bases). CDR1 is LGHNT and CDR2 is FRNRAP in the germline V gene. The length of the CDR3 is 14 residues. V lost 6 bases to trimming and J lost 5 bases, with 15 bases between them.

V gene TRBV4-3 combines with J gene TRBJ1-4; D is ambiguous. Germline V gives CDR1 LGHNA, CDR2 YSLEER. The CDR3 runs to 15 residues. The ends were cut back, 6 bases at V and 3 bases at J, with 14 bases in the middle. The CDR3 loop is CASRSTEGANEKLFF. The CDR3 DNA is TGCGCCAGCAGATCGACCGAGGGAGCTAATGAAAAACTGTTTTTT.

The J gene is TRBJ2-3, the V gene TRBV4-1, with 7 bases identical to TRBD1. Losses at the gene ends were 4 bases for V and 3 bases for J; bases not matched to a gene: 4. CDR3 size: 14 residues. The germline V gene has CDR1 MGHRA and CDR2 YSYEKL. The CDR3 DNA reads as TGCGCCAGCAGCCCGGGACAGAGGACAGATACGCAGTATTTT. Protein: CASSPGQRTDTQYF.

The rearrangement joins TRBV11-1 to TRBJ2-7, with 9 bases that match TRBD1. The CDR3 is 12 residues long. The trim removed 5 bases at V and 5 bases at J, leaving 1 base unmatched. CDR1 and CDR2 from the germline V gene are SGHAT and FQDESV (reference sequence). The CDR3 nucleotides are TGTGCCAGCAGCCGGGACAGGGACGAGCAGTACTTC. The encoded protein is CASSRDRDEQYF.

The J gene is TRBJ2-7, the V gene TRBV7-6, with D perhaps matching TRBD2 (5 bases). The germline V gene has CDR1 SGHVS and CDR2 FNYEAQ. Trimming pared 2 bases from V and 4 bases from J, leaving 15 bases between. CDR3 length: 15 amino acids. CDR3 residues: CASSLTASGGYEQYF. In DNA, the CDR3 is TGTGCCAGCAGCTTAACAGCGAGCGGTGGGTACGAGCAGTACTTC. Filled out from reference TRBV7-6 and TRBJ2-7, the complete variable domain reads GAGVSQSPRYKVTKRGQDVALRCDPISGHVSLYWYRQALGQGPEFLTYFNYEAQQDKSGLPNDRFSAERPEGSISTLTIQRTEQRDSAMYRCASSLTASGGYEQYFGPGTRLTVT.

The V gene is TRBV5-1, the J gene TRBJ2-7, with TRBD2 as a possible D gene (6 bases). CDR1 and CDR2 (germline): SGHRS, YFSETQ. The CDR3 is 15 amino acids. Trimming cost V 3 bases and J 0 bases, with 13 bases left between them. The CDR3, as DNA: TGCGCCAGCAGCTCCCGGGACTCTCCCTCCTACGAGCAGTACTTC. Its translation: CASSSRDSPSYEQYF.

The chain joins TRBV4-3 to TRBJ2-1; D is uncertain. The CDR3 loop spans 15 amino acids. Trimming left V 0 bases short and J 8 bases short, with 14 bases between. Germline lookup yields CDR1 LGHNA and CDR2 YSLEER. The CDR3: CASSQDLQVWDEQFF. CDR3 in DNA: TGCGCCAGCAGCCAAGATCTCCAGGTCTGGGATGAGCAGTTCTTC.

DNA for the CDR3: TGCGCCAGCAGTGAGTCTCAAGCCAAAAACATTCAGTACTTC. Its translation is CASSESQAKNIQYF. The rearrangement uses TRBV10-2 and TRBJ2-4; D not certain. Between the trimmed V and J ends, which lost 0 bases and 0 bases, there was a span of 3 bases. The CDR3 is 14 residues long. Germline CDR1 reads WSHSY; CDR2 reads SAAADI.

The CDR3 DNA sequence: TGTGCCAGCAGCTTGGAGCCAATATGGGATACGCAGTATTTT. Protein sequence: CASSLEPIWDTQYF. This sequence joins TRBV7-9 and TRBJ2-3; D is unclear. CDR1 SEHNR and CDR2 FQNEAQ come from the germline V gene (reference sequence). V lost 3 bases to trimming and J lost 6 bases, with 13 bases between them. CDR3 length: 14 amino acids.

The genes are TRBV7-6 and TRBJ2-7; 10 nucleotides line up with TRBD2. The CDR3 is made up of 15 amino acids. Trimming removed 4 bases from V and 7 bases from J; junction bases left unmatched: 10. The germline V gene has CDR1 SGHVS and CDR2 FNYEAQ. In DNA form, the CDR3 reads TGTGCCAGCAGCTCCAGGCTAGCGGGAGACGGGGAGCAGTACTTC. Its protein is CASSSRLAGDGEQYF.

The gene calls are TRBV6-5 and TRBJ2-7; TRBD2 matches 12 bases. Trimming removed 8 bases from V and 4 bases from J; junction bases left unmatched: 9. The CDR3 runs 15 residues. Germline CDR1 and CDR2: MNHEY and SVGAGI. In DNA, the CDR3 is TGTGCCAGCCGGCGCGCTAGCGGGGGGGAATACGAGCAGTACTTC. Its protein is CASRRASGGEYEQYF.

The chain couples TRBV5-1 to TRBJ2-7, with D tentatively TRBD1 (7 bases). The V gene lost 5 bases and the J gene lost 4 bases, with 13 bases spanning the gap. Germline values: CDR1 SGHRS, CDR2 YFSETQ. The CDR3 extends over 13 amino acids. CDR3 sequence (DNA): TGCGCCAGCAGGGAGGGGGCTCTATACGAGCAGTACTTC. The encoded protein is CASREGALYEQYF.

V gene TRBV9 combines with J gene TRBJ2-1; 7 nucleotides agree with TRBD2. The CDR3 consists of 16 residues. Per germline, CDR1 SGDLS and CDR2 YYNGEE. After removal of 5 bases from V and 1 base from J, the junction contained 9 bases not matched to a gene. CDR3 sequence (DNA): TGTGCCAGCAGTGGCCTCGGGCGGGGGTCCTACAATGAGCAGTTCTTC. Its protein product is CASSGLGRGSYNEQFF.

The V and J genes are TRBV7-9 and TRBJ1-5; no reliable D call. This CDR3 is built from 13 residues. Per germline, CDR1 SEHNR and CDR2 FQNEAQ (reference sequence). Trimming stripped 5 bases from V and 2 bases from J, with 7 bases between. CDR3 nucleotide sequence: TGTGCCAGCAGCCCCACGGGCAATCAGCCCCAGCATTTT. Translating it yields CASSPTGNQPQHF.

The chain employs TRBV2 and TRBJ2-7; TRBD2 aligns across 9 bases. The V gene end was trimmed by 6 bases and the J gene end by 4 bases; junction bases not matched to a gene: 7. This CDR3 has 14 amino acids. Germline CDR1 SNHLY, CDR2 FYNNEI. This CDR3 reads CASSSSGMPYEQYF. The CDR3 nucleotides are TGTGCCAGCAGCTCTAGCGGGATGCCTTACGAGCAGTACTTC.

The chain is built from TRBV19 and TRBJ2-7; D possibly corresponds to TRBD2 (5 bases). Between the trimmed V and J ends, which lost 3 bases and 7 bases, there was a span of 13 bases. The CDR3 is made up of 13 amino acids. The germline CDR1 and CDR2 sequences are LNHDA and SQIVND (reference sequence). The CDR3 DNA reads as TGTGCCAGTAGTATGCGAGAGGGAAGTGAGCAGTACTTC. Encoded protein: CASSMREGSEQYF.

The chain combines TRBV9 with TRBJ2-3; 7 bases agree with TRBD1. The CDR3 is 15 residues long. CDR1 and CDR2 from the germline V gene are SGDLS and YYNGEE. Unmatched junction bases numbered 7, after V lost 0 bases and J lost 6 bases. CDR3 in DNA: TGTGCCAGCAGCGTAGTAGAGACAGGGAAGGATACGCAGTATTTT. This gives the protein CASSVVETGKDTQYF. The variable domain in full, completed from reference TRBV9 and TRBJ2-3, reads DSGVTQTPKHLITATGQRVTLRCSPRSGDLSVYWYQQSLDQGLQFLIQYYNGEERAKGNILERFSAQQFPDLHSELNLSSLELGDSALYFCASSVVETGKDTQYFGPGTRLTVL.

This clone appeared once. The chain links TRBV11-2 to TRBJ1-3; D is ambiguous. Germline values: CDR1 SGHAT, CDR2 FQNNGV. V dropped 0 bases and J dropped 4 bases, with 7 bases sitting between them. The CDR3 extends over 14 amino acids. This CDR3 reads CASSLEAGGNTIYF. The CDR3 nucleotides are TGTGCCAGCAGCTTAGAAGCAGGAGGAAACACCATATATTTT. Full variable domain (rest looked up from reference TRBV11-2 and TRBJ1-3): EAGVAQSPRYKIIEKRQSVAFWCNPISGHATLYWYQQILGQGPKLLIQFQNNGVVDDSQLPKDRFSAERLKGVDSTLKIQPAKLEDSAVYLCASSLEAGGNTIYFGEGSWLTVV.

The chain combines TRBV19 with TRBJ2-5; 7 positions agree with TRBD2. V shed 1 base, J shed 8 bases, and the junction held 7 bases outside the gene matches. The CDR3 totals 14 residues. CDR1 and CDR2 from the germline V gene are LNHDA and SQIVND (reference sequence). DNA of the CDR3: TGTGCCAGTAGTATAGTAGCGGGCCAAAGCACCCAGTACTTC. Encoded protein: CASSIVAGQSTQYF.

The chain has TRBV6-1 and TRBJ1-4; D may be TRBD1 (5 bases). With 5 bases removed from V and 2 bases from J, the gap between germline ends came to 9 bases. CDR1 MNHNS and CDR2 SASEGT come from the germline V gene. CDR3 size: 14 residues. DNA for the CDR3: TGTGCCAGCAGTACAGGTTATACTAATGAAAAACTGTTTTTT. Amino acids: CASSTGYTNEKLFF.

The chain recombines TRBV6-1 with TRBJ1-2; TRBD1 agrees at 7 bases. The CDR3 runs to 13 residues. The germline V gene has CDR1 MNHNS and CDR2 SASEGT. V trimming: 5 bases; J trimming: 2 bases; junction bases outside the gene matches: 2. CDR3 nucleotides: TGTGCCAGCAGTTGGGACAGCAACTATGGCTACACCTTC. Its translation is CASSWDSNYGYTF.

The chain recombines TRBV5-1 with TRBJ2-3, with 11 bases aligning to TRBD1. V shed 0 bases and J 2 bases; nucleotides not matched to a gene: 5. Germline V CDR1 and CDR2: SGHRS, YFSETQ. CDR3 length: 17 amino acids. The CDR3 protein is CASSLARDRGYTDTQYF. The CDR3 coding sequence is TGCGCCAGCAGCTTGGCCCGGGACAGGGGGTACACAGATACGCAGTATTTT.

The chain employs TRBV7-9 and TRBJ2-3, with 12 positions matching TRBD2. The germline V gene has CDR1 SEHNR and CDR2 FQNEAQ (reference sequence). V trimming: 5 bases; J trimming: 6 bases; junction bases outside the gene matches: 6. The CDR3 length is 15 residues. The CDR3 sequence: CASSPPLAGGDTQYF. CDR3 nucleotide sequence: TGTGCCAGCAGCCCCCCGCTAGCGGGAGGGGATACGCAGTATTTT.

The genes are TRBV10-3 and TRBJ2-2; TRBD2 might be the D (5 bases). The CDR3 runs to 19 residues. Germline lookup yields CDR1 ENHRY and CDR2 SYGVKD. With 6 bases removed from V and 6 bases from J, the gap between germline ends came to 29 bases. This CDR3 is CAIRDSVRLVPTRPGELFF. Written as DNA, the CDR3 is TGTGCCATCAGGGACTCGGTTAGGTTAGTTCCGACTCGCCCCGGGGAGCTGTTTTTT.

The genes are TRBV11-2 and TRBJ1-1, with D hard to call. Deletions cut 5 bases from V and 0 bases from J, with 7 bases between. Germline CDR1 and CDR2: SGHAT and FQNNGV. The CDR3 loop spans 13 amino acids. The CDR3 nucleotides are TGTGCCAGCAGCCTCGGGTTGAACACTGAAGCTTTCTTT. This sequence encodes CASSLGLNTEAFF.